This T cell receptor beta chain was recovered during a study of T cell repertoires in cytomegalovirus infection (dated by TCRdb to the late 2010s). At the level of the whole study: Recently identified HLA-C-restricted CMV epitopes, whose presentation resists viral immunomodulation, were targeted by peptide stimulations together with well-studied HLA-B-restricted epitopes. The HLA type of each donor mattered for the analysis, because public TCR beta signatures pointed to carriage of CMV infection along with the matching HLA type. Broader findings and caveats from the paper: In the ex vivo response, HLA-C-restricted CMV-specific TCR beta clonotypes were dominant, and in two of eight donors the single most frequent clonotype came from this HLA-C-restricted group. In both this cohort and an independent cohort of 352 donors, the cumulative frequency of public TCR beta family members distinguished carriers of CMV infection plus the relevant HLA type.

On this clonotype itself: What antigen it recognizes has not been identified. No base-level quality is on record; no much larger clone is a single base apart.

The instrument was an Illumina HiSeq 1500. The raw public data were reprocessed by TCRdb itself: fastp quality trimming at Q25, MiXCR clonotype calling, in-frame beta chains only. CDR3 protein sequences are deduplicated, and each keeps its most common genes and DNA. The sample records 340,000 or so distinct CDR3 sequences, about 25% of which are singletons. The leading ten clones occupy about an eighth of the sample. Reading the label with the study, this specimen's treatment or condition is: in vitro stimulation with specific CMV peptide epitopes to enrich CMV-specific T cells. Sequences SGDLS (CDR1) and YYNGEE (CDR2) are obtained from the germline V gene. The CDR3 sequence holds 12 residues, the cysteine and phenylalanine included. The retained sequence is limited to the CDR3, 36 bases, with the frame set at the first base. Trimming removed 3 bases from V and 6 bases from J, leaving 8 bases between the germline ends.

This chain is built from TRBV9 and TRBJ2-3; the D gene assignment is ambiguous. The source was cultured PBMCs, collected from culture after CMV antigen stimulation. The TCR comes from a human donor in good health (CMV status not recorded). Some clones in this sample may be carry-over from other donors' samples. The DNA sequence is as follows: TGTGCCAGCAGCGGCGGCGACGATACGCAGTATTTT. It specifies CASSGGDDTQYF. The CDR3, completed at both ends by the reference TRBV9 and TRBJ2-3 genes, gives the full variable domain DSGVTQTPKHLITATGQRVTLRCSPRSGDLSVYWYQQSLDQGLQFLIQYYNGEERAKGNILERFSAQQFPDLHSELNLSSLELGDSALYFCASSGGDDTQYFGPGTRLTVL.